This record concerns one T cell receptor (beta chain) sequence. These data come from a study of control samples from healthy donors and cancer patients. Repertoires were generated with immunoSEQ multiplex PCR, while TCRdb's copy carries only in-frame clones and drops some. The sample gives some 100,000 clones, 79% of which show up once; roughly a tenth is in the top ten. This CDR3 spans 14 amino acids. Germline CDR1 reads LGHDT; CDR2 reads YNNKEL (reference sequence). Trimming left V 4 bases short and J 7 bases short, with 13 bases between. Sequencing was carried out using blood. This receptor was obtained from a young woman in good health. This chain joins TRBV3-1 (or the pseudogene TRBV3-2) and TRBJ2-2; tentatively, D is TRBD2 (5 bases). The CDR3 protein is CASSRNPGSGELFF. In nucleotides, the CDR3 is TGTGCCAGCAGCCGAAACCCGGGGAGCGGGGAGCTGTTTTTT.